The source of this T cell receptor (beta chain) is a study of blood T cell repertoires in COVID-19. About the research overall: Donors in the United States, Italy and Spain gave samples during acute or convalescent COVID-19. T cells, B-cell-depleted T cells, or PBMCs supplied cDNA or gDNA.

Looked up from germline, CDR1 is ENHRY and CDR2 is SYGVKD. The CDR3 totals 16 residues. The trim removed 2 bases at V and 2 bases at J, leaving 3 bases unmatched. Assay: immunoSEQ multiplex PCR; the TCRdb copy retains only in-frame clones and omits some. The top ten clones hold less than 3.5% of a sample with a few hundred thousand clones, about four fifths of them seen once. The V call is TRBV10-3, the J call TRBJ2-5, with 12 bases fitting TRBD2. Sequencing was done on a sample of peripheral blood. The clonotype was recovered from a woman between 18 and 29 years old with acute or convalescent COVID-19. CDR3 in amino acids: CAISEGLAGLQETQYF. CDR3 coding DNA: TGTGCCATCAGTGAGGGACTAGCGGGACTACAAGAGACCCAGTACTTC.